One and the same sample provided the 14 T cell receptor beta chains below, sequenced in a study of blood T cell repertoires in COVID-19. Assay used: immunoSEQ multiplex PCR; TCRdb lists only in-frame clones, some missing. The repertoire holds 160,000 or so clones, 85% to 90% seen once, with 10% in the top ten. The sample consisted of peripheral blood. The receptors were sampled from a woman in her 70s with COVID-19, enrolled during active disease.

The CDR3 here is CASSLAGNGYTF. The CDR3 DNA reads as TGCGCCAGCAGTCTTGCAGGAAATGGCTACACCTTC. The V call is TRBV10-2, the J call TRBJ1-2; D is unclear. This CDR3 contains 12 residues. Germline loops: CDR1 WSHSY, CDR2 SAAADI. Trimming stripped 5 bases from V and 6 bases from J, with 10 bases between.

This chain links TRBV6-6 with TRBJ2-1, with TRBD1 identical over 9 bases. Germline values: CDR1 MNHNY, CDR2 SVGAGI (reference sequence). This CDR3 has 16 residues. Germline trimming cut 5 bases from V and 5 bases from J; bases unmatched to any gene: 10. The CDR3 region is CASSASGTGSHNEQFF. DNA of the CDR3: TGTGCCAGCAGTGCTTCCGGGACAGGGTCCCACAATGAGCAGTTCTTC.

The genes are TRBV6-6 and TRBJ1-6, with 9 bases lining up with TRBD1. Per germline, CDR1 MNHNY and CDR2 SVGAGI (reference sequence). The V segment lost 6 bases and the J segment 10 bases; nucleotides outside the gene matches: 10. The CDR3 length is 15 residues. The DNA of the CDR3 is TGTGCCAGCAGGGGCCGGGGACAGGGTGACTCACCCCTCCACTTT. This translates into CASRGRGQGDSPLHF.

This clone has only a few counts. CDR3 sequence reads: CASSLNLHNEQFF. CDR3 sequence (DNA): TGTGCCAGCAGCTTAAACCTACACAATGAGCAGTTCTTC. The V and J genes are TRBV7-2 and TRBJ2-1; D is undetermined. Germline CDR1 is SGHTA and CDR2 is FQGNSA. The CDR3 is 13 residues long. Deletions cut 2 bases from V and 5 bases from J, with 7 bases between.

The genes are TRBV27 and TRBJ2-3; tentative D call: TRBD1 (6 bases). Germline CDR1 is MNHEY and CDR2 is SMNVEV (reference sequence). Trimming took off 7 bases at V and 3 bases at J, with 14 bases between the two ends. The CDR3 has 14 residues. The CDR3 nucleotides read TGTGCCAGCACCAAACTAACAGGGACAGATACGCAGTATTTT. Its protein is CASTKLTGTDTQYF.

This chain connects TRBV7-6 to TRBJ1-2, with 7 bases identical to TRBD1. The CDR3 is made up of 16 amino acids. The J segment lost 2 bases and the V segment lost 5 bases, leaving 11 bases of the junction unmatched. Per the germline V gene, CDR1 is SGHVS and CDR2 is FNYEAQ. CDR3 sequence reads: CASSLRDSPTNYGYTF. CDR3 nucleotide sequence: TGTGCCAGCAGCCTAAGGGACAGCCCGACCAACTATGGCTACACCTTC. Combining the CDR3 with reference TRBV7-6 and TRBJ1-2 gives the whole variable domain GAGVSQSPRYKVTKRGQDVALRCDPISGHVSLYWYRQALGQGPEFLTYFNYEAQQDKSGLPNDRFSAERPEGSISTLTIQRTEQRDSAMYRCASSLRDSPTNYGYTFGSGTRLTVV.

The chain links TRBV5-8 to TRBJ1-3, with TRBD1 matching 8 bases. V was pared by 4 bases and J by 3 bases, with 6 bases of the junction left unmatched. The germline gives CDR1 SGHTS, CDR2 YDEGEE. The CDR3 loop spans 15 amino acids. CDR3 sequence reads: CASSQRTGSGNTIYF. The DNA for the CDR3 is TGTGCCAGCAGCCAACGGACAGGGAGTGGAAACACCATATATTTT.

There are a few counts of this clone. The chain has TRBV2 and TRBJ1-6; 11 bases fit TRBD1. The J segment lost 11 bases and the V segment lost 5 bases, leaving 5 bases of the junction unmatched. Germline loops: CDR1 SNHLY, CDR2 FYNNEI. The CDR3 has 14 residues. The DNA for the CDR3 is TGTGCCAGCAGTCCGGACAGGGGGCTTCCACCCCTCCACTTT. This gives the protein CASSPDRGLPPLHF.

The J gene is TRBJ1-4, the V gene TRBV6-5, with 7 bases fitting TRBD1. In germline, CDR1 is MNHEY, CDR2 SVGAGI. J was trimmed by 7 bases and V by 0 bases; bases with no gene match: 8. This CDR3 is built from 16 residues. CDR3 residues: CASSYSQGSRGEKLFF. DNA for the CDR3: TGTGCCAGCAGTTACTCACAGGGGAGTCGCGGTGAAAAACTGTTTTTT.

A word on this clone: This same CDR3 is encoded by further DNA sequences in the sample. The chain employs TRBV18 and TRBJ1-5, with TRBD1 as a possible D gene (6 bases). CDR1 is KGHSH and CDR2 is LQKENI in the germline V gene. V dropped 1 base and J dropped 7 bases, with 8 bases sitting between them. The CDR3 extends over 13 amino acids. The CDR3 coding sequence is TGTGCCAGCTCACCACAGGGGGGGCAGCCCCAGCATTTT. It yields the protein CASSPQGGQPQHF.

The chain joins TRBV19 to TRBJ1-3; no definite D call. The V end lost 10 bases, the J end lost 4 bases, and 14 bases lay between the germline ends. The V gene's germline CDR1 is LNHDA and CDR2 SQIVND (reference sequence). This CDR3 spans 13 amino acids. The CDR3 nucleotides are TGTGCCACAACACGAGGGCCAGGAAACACCATATATTTT. Amino acids: CATTRGPGNTIYF.

The chain links TRBV6-5 to TRBJ2-1, with TRBD1 matching over 10 bases. This CDR3 region has 15 residues. V dropped 5 bases and J dropped 9; count of bases not matched to a gene: 10. CDR1 and CDR2 from the germline V gene are MNHEY and SVGAGI. The CDR3 is CASSTLGQGYGEQFF. CDR3 nucleotide sequence: TGTGCCAGCAGTACCTTGGGACAGGGGTACGGTGAGCAGTTCTTC.

The chain uses TRBV6-5 and TRBJ2-7; D may be TRBD1 (7 bases). Germline-derived CDR1 and CDR2 are MNHEY and SVGAGI. V lost 4 bases to trimming and J lost 0 bases, with 13 bases between them. CDR3 length equals 15 residues. The chain's CDR3 is CASSSQGGHSYEQYF. The CDR3 DNA follows: TGTGCCAGCAGTTCGCAGGGGGGCCACTCCTACGAGCAGTACTTC.

This chain links TRBV7-2 with TRBJ1-4; D gene uncertain. The ends were cut back, 5 bases at V and 10 bases at J, with 14 bases in the middle. The CDR3 runs to 13 residues. Per germline, CDR1 SGHTA and CDR2 FQGNSA. The CDR3 DNA reads TGTGCCAGCAGCCTAGACCTGACTGGAAAACTGTTTTTT. Residues: CASSLDLTGKLFF.